The 2 T cell receptor beta chains below were found in one sample sequenced in a study of blood T cell repertoires in COVID-19 (dated by TCRdb to between 2020 and 2021). Libraries came from the immunoSEQ multiplex PCR assay. TCRdb's version of the immuneACCESS table is confined to in-frame rearrangements and falls short of the full clone set. An unresolved V gene accounts for under half of the shortfall where checked; the remainder is of unknown origin. The sample records more than 300,000 clones, about 89% of which are singletons. The ten largest clones represent about 0.83% of the sample. Material: PBMCs or T cells enriched from blood (not recorded which). These receptors were taken from a woman aged 40 to 55 who had been exposed to COVID-19.

The chain combines TRBV7-3 with TRBJ2-7; a possible D gene is TRBD1 (6 bases). V was trimmed by 3 bases and J by 2 bases, leaving 14 bases between them. Germline CDR1 reads SGHTA; CDR2 reads FQGTGA. The CDR3 is made up of 15 amino acids. The CDR3 DNA is TGTGCCAGCAGCTTTCAGGGGATGGGAACCTACGAGCAGTACTTC. Translated: CASSFQGMGTYEQYF.

This chain links TRBV30 with TRBJ1-2, with 9 bases fitting TRBD1. Per germline, CDR1 GTSNPN and CDR2 SVGIG (reference sequence). This CDR3 spans 12 amino acids. The CDR3 DNA follows: TGTGCTCTACACAGGGGGCAGCGAGGCTACACCTTC. Translated: CALHRGQRGYTF.